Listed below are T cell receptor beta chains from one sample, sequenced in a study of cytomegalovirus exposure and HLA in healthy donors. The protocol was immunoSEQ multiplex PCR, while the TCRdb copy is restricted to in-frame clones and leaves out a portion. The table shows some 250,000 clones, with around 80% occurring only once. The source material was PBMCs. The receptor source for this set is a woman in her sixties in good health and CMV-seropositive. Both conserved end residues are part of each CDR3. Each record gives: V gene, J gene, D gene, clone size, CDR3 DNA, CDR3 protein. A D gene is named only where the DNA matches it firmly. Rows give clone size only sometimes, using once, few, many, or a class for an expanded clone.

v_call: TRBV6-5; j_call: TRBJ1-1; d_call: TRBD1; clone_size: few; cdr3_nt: TGTGCCAGCAACGAGGGGTTCTCCAGGGGGACTGAAGCTTTCTTT; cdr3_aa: CASNEGFSRGTEAFF
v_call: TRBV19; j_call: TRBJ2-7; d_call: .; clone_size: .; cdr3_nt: TGTGCCAGTAGTCCCGGGGGCTCCTACGAGCAGTACTTC; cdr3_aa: CASSPGGSYEQYF
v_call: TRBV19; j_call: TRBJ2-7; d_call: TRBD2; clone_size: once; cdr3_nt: TGTGCCAGTAGCTCAGGACTAGCGGGCTACGAGCAGTACTTC; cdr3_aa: CASSSGLAGYEQYF
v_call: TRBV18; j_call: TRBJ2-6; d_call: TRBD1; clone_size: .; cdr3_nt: TGTGCCAGCTCACCGGCGACAGGGATAGGGGCCAACGTCCTGACTTTC; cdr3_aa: CASSPATGIGANVLTF
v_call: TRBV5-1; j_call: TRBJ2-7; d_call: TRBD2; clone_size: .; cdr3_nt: TGCGCCAGCAGCTTTGGTAGCGGGAGCGGGTACGAGCAGTACTTC; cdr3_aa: CASSFGSGSGYEQYF
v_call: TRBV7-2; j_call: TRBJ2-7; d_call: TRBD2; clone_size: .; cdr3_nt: TGTGCCAGCAGCTTAGCGTCACTAGCGGGTGCTACCTACGAGCAGTACTTC; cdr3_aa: CASSLASLAGATYEQYF
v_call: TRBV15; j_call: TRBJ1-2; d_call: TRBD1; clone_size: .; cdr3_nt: TGTGCCACCAGCCTCACAGGGGGCGACTATGGCTACACCTTC; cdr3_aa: CATSLTGGDYGYTF
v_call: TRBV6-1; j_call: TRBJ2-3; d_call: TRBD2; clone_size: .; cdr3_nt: TGTGCCAGCAGAGGACTAGCGGGATCAGATACGCAGTATTTT; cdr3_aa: CASRGLAGSDTQYF
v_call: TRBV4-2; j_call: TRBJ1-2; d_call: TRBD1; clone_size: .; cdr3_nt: TGTGCCAGCAGCCTGGGACAGGATCCCAACTATGGCTACACCTTC; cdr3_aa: CASSLGQDPNYGYTF
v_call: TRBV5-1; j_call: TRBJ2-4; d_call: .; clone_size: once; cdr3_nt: TGCGCCAGCAGCTTGGACGGGGTCAAAAACATTCAGTACTTC; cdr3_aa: CASSLDGVKNIQYF
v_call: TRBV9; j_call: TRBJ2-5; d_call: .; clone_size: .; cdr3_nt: TGTGCCAGCAGCACCTCCACGGGGGAGACCCAGTACTTC; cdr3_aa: CASSTSTGETQYF
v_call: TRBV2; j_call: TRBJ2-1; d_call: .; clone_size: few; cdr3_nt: TGTGCCAGCGAGAGAGGGGGAGGGGACAATGAGCAGTTCTTC; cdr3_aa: CASERGGGDNEQFF
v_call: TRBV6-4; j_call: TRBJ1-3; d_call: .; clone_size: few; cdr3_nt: TGTGCCAGCAGTGATAAGGTGACAGACTCTGGAAACACCATATATTTT; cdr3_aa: CASSDKVTDSGNTIYF
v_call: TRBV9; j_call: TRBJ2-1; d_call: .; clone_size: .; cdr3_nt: TGTGCCAGCAGCCCTACCCGGGGGACCCTCTACAATGAGCAGTTCTTC; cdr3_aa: CASSPTRGTLYNEQFF
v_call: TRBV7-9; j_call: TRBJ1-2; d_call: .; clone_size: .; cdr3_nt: TGTGCCAGCAGCTTAGAGTCAGGGGTCAATGGCTACACCTTC; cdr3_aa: CASSLESGVNGYTF
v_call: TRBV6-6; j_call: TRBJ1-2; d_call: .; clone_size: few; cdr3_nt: TGTGCCAGCAGCCCAACCCCGGGTAAAGGCTACACCTTC; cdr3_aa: CASSPTPGKGYTF
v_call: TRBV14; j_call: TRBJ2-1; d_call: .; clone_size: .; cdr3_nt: TGTGCCAGCAGTACCGGGACATCAAATGATGAGCAGTTCTTC; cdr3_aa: CASSTGTSNDEQFF
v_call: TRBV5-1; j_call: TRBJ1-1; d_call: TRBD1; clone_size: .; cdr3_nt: TGCGCCAGCAGCTTTATACAGGGGGCGGGTGGCACTGAAGCTTTCTTT; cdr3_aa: CASSFIQGAGGTEAFF
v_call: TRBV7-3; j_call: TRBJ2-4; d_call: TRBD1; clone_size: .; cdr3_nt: TGTGCCAGCAGCTTACGGGACAGGGAAAACATTCAGTACTTC; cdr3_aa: CASSLRDRENIQYF
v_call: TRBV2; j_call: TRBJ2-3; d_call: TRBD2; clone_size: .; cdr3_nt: TGTGCCAGCAGTCTTGGGACTAGCGGGAGAACAGATACGCAGTATTTT; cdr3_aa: CASSLGTSGRTDTQYF
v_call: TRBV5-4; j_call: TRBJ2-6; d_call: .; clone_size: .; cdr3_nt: TGTGCCAGCAGCTTTCACTCTGGGGCCAACGTCCTGACTTTC; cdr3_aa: CASSFHSGANVLTF
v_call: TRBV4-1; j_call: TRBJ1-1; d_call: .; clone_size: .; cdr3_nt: TGCGCCAGCAGCCAGGCAAATTCGGGGGGTTCCACTGAAGCTTTCTTT; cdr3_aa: CASSQANSGGSTEAFF
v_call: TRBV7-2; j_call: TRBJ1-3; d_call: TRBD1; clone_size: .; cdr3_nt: TGTGCCAGCAGCAGCCAGGGGGCCGGAAACACCATATATTTT; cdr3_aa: CASSSQGAGNTIYF
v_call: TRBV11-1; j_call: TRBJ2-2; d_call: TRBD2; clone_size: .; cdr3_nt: TGTGCCAGCAGCTCCCCCCTAGCGGGAGCCACCGGGGAGCTGTTTTTT; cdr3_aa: CASSSPLAGATGELFF
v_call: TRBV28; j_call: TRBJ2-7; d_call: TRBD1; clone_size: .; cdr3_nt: TGTGCCAGCACCGGGACAGGGAATTCCTACGAGCAGTACTTC; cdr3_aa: CASTGTGNSYEQYF
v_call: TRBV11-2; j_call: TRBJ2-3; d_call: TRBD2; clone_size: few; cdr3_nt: TGTGCCAGCAGCTTTAGTAGCGGGAGTGTTAATACGCAGTATTTT; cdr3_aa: CASSFSSGSVNTQYF
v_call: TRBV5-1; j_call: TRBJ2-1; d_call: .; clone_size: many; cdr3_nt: TGCGCCAGCAGCTTCCTGGCAGGGGACAATGAGCAGTTCTTC; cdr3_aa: CASSFLAGDNEQFF
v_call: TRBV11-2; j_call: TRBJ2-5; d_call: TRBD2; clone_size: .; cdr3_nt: TGTGCCAGCAGCCGGGAGGGGAGAGAGACCCAGTACTTC; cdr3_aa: CASSREGRETQYF
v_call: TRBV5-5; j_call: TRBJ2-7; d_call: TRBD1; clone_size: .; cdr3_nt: TGTGCCAGCAGTTCCGATCCCGGGACAGCAACCTACGAGCAGTACTTC; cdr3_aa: CASSSDPGTATYEQYF
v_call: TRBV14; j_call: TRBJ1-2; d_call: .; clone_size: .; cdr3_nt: TGTGCCAGCAGCCAAGGTGGGTCCGACTACACTGGCTACACCTTC; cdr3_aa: CASSQGGSDYTGYTF
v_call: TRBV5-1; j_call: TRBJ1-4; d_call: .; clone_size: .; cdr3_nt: TGCGCCAGCAGCTTGGAGGGGCCAAATGAAAAACTGTTTTTT; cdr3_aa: CASSLEGPNEKLFF
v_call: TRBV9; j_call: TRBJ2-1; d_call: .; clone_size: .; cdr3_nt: TGTGCCAGCAGCGTAGCGGGAGAGGCCTACAATGAGCAGTTCTTC; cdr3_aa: CASSVAGEAYNEQFF
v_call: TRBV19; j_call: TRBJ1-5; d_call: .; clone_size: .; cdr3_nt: TGTGCCAGTAGTATCGAGGGGGGCAATCAGCCCCAGCATTTT; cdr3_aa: CASSIEGGNQPQHF
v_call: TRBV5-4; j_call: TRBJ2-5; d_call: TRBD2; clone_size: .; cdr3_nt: TGTGCCAGCAGCTTGTTTGCGGGAGGGCCCCGAGAGACCCAGTACTTC; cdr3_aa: CASSLFAGGPRETQYF
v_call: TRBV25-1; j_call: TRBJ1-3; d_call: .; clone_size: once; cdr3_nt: TGTGCCCGTGACCAGGGGCCTGGAGACACCATATATTTT; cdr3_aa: CARDQGPGDTIYF
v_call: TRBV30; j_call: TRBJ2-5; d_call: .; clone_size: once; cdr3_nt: TGTGCCTGGAGTCTAGAGACCCAGTACTTC; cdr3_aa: CAWSLETQYF
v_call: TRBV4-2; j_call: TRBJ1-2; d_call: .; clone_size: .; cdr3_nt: TGTGCCAGCAGCCCTCGAGTGGGGGCGAGAAACTATGGCTACACCTTC; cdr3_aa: CASSPRVGARNYGYTF
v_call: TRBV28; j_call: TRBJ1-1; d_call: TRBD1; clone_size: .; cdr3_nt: TGTGCCAGCAGTTCCTGGACAGGGGCCTCACACACTGAAGCTTTCTTT; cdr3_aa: CASSSWTGASHTEAFF
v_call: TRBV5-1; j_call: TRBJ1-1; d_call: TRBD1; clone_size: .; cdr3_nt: TGCGCCAGCAGCAGGCAGGGGGCTGACACTGAAGCTTTCTTT; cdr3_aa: CASSRQGADTEAFF
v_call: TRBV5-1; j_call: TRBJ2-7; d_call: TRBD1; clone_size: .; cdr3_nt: TGCGCCAGCAGCTTCACAGGGGGATCTAGCGAGCAGTACTTC; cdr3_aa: CASSFTGGSSEQYF
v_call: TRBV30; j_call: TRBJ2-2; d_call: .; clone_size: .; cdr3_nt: TGTGCCTGGAGTAACCGAGGGATCAACACCGGGGAGCTGTTTTTT; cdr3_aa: CAWSNRGINTGELFF
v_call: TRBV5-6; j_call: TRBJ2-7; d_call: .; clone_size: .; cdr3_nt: TGTGCCAGCAGCCCGAGCCAGGGCCACGAGCAGTACTTC; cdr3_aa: CASSPSQGHEQYF
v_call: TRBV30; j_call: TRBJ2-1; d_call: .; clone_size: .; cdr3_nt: TGTGCCTGGAGTGTTAGCGGCTACAATGAGCAGTTCTTC; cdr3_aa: CAWSVSGYNEQFF
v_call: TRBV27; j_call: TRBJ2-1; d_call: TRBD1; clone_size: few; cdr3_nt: TGTGCCAGCAGTTCACGCCGGGACAGCAATGAGCAGTTCTTC; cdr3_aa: CASSSRRDSNEQFF
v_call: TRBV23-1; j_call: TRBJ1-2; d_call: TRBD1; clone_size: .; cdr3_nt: TGCGCCAGCAGTCAATCTTCGCAGGGGGCATTCTATGGCTACACCTTC; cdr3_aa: CASSQSSQGAFYGYTF
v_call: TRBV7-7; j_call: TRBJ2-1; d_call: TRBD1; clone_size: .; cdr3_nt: TGTGCCAGCAGCTTAGGAGGGAAACAGGGGAATGAGCAGTTCTTC; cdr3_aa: CASSLGGKQGNEQFF
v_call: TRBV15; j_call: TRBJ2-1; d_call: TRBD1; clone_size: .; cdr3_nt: TGTGCCACCAGCAGGGACAGGGGAATCTGGGATGAGCAGTTCTTC; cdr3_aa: CATSRDRGIWDEQFF
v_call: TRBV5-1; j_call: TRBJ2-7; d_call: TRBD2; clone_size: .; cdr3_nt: TGCGCCAGCAGTAAGTGGGGGGGGAGCGGGGGATCCTACGAGCAGTACTTC; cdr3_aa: CASSKWGGSGGSYEQYF
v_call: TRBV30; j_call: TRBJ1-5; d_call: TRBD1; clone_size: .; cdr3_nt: TGTGCCTGGAGTGTCGGGGACAGGTGGGGCAATCAGCCCCAGCATTTT; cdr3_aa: CAWSVGDRWGNQPQHF